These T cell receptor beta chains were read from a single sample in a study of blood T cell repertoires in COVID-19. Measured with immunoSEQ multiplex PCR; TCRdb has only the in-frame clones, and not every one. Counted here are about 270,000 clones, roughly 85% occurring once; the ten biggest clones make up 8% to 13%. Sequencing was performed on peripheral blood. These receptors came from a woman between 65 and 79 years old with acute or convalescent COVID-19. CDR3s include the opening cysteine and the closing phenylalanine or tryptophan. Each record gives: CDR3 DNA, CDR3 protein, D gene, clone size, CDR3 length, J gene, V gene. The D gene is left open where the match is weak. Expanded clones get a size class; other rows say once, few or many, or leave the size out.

CDR3nt: TGCAGTGCCGAGGGGAGGACTGAAGCTTTCTTT; CDR3aa: CSAEGRTEAFF; d_gene: NA; abundance: NA; len: 11; j_gene: TRBJ1-1; v_gene: TRBV20-1
CDR3nt: TGTGCCCCACGGGGGGCCGGGAACACTGAAGCTTTCTTT; CDR3aa: CAPRGAGNTEAFF; d_gene: NA; abundance: NA; len: 13; j_gene: TRBJ1-1; v_gene: TRBV18
CDR3nt: TGTGCCAGCTCACGGGACAGAGTCTATGGCTACACCTTC; CDR3aa: CASSRDRVYGYTF; d_gene: TRBD1; abundance: NA; len: 13; j_gene: TRBJ1-2; v_gene: TRBV6-5
CDR3nt: TGTGCCAGCAGCGTAGGAAGCGGGGGGGCAGATACGCAGTATTTT; CDR3aa: CASSVGSGGADTQYF; d_gene: TRBD2; abundance: few; len: 15; j_gene: TRBJ2-3; v_gene: TRBV9
CDR3nt: TGTGCCAGCAGCCCGCGGCGAGTGGGGGGTGGCTACACCTTC; CDR3aa: CASSPRRVGGGYTF; d_gene: NA; abundance: NA; len: 14; j_gene: TRBJ1-2; v_gene: TRBV7-8
CDR3nt: TGTGCCAGCAGCTTGAACCGGGACAGAGACTCACCCCTCCACTTT; CDR3aa: CASSLNRDRDSPLHF; d_gene: NA; abundance: NA; len: 15; j_gene: TRBJ1-6; v_gene: TRBV12-1
CDR3nt: TGTGCCAGCAGTGAAGATAGACTATATGGCTACACCTTC; CDR3aa: CASSEDRLYGYTF; d_gene: NA; abundance: few; len: 13; j_gene: TRBJ1-2; v_gene: TRBV6-1
CDR3nt: TGTGCCAGCAGACACCCGACAGGATATCAGCCCCAGCATTTT; CDR3aa: CASRHPTGYQPQHF; d_gene: NA; abundance: NA; len: 14; j_gene: TRBJ1-5; v_gene: TRBV28
CDR3nt: TGTGCCAGCACCCGCGGTGGGGGGTTATCGGCTGGGGCCAACGTCCTGACTTTC; CDR3aa: CASTRGGGLSAGANVLTF; d_gene: NA; abundance: NA; len: 18; j_gene: TRBJ2-6; v_gene: TRBV5-4
CDR3nt: TGTGCCAGCAGCTCAGGGGACAAGACCTACGAGCAGTACTTC; CDR3aa: CASSSGDKTYEQYF; d_gene: NA; abundance: NA; len: 14; j_gene: TRBJ2-7; v_gene: TRBV11-3
CDR3nt: TGTGCCAGTAGTATGGGGACAGCATATAATTCACCCCTCCACTTT; CDR3aa: CASSMGTAYNSPLHF; d_gene: TRBD1; abundance: NA; len: 15; j_gene: TRBJ1-6; v_gene: TRBV19
CDR3nt: TGCAGCGCGGCCGGGGGGGTGAACGAGCAGTACTTC; CDR3aa: CSAAGGVNEQYF; d_gene: TRBD2; abundance: NA; len: 12; j_gene: TRBJ2-7; v_gene: TRBV29-1
CDR3nt: TGCGCCAGCAGCCGCGGACTAGCGGGGGCTCGGCGGGAGACCCAGTACTTC; CDR3aa: CASSRGLAGARRETQYF; d_gene: TRBD2; abundance: NA; len: 17; j_gene: TRBJ2-5; v_gene: TRBV4-1